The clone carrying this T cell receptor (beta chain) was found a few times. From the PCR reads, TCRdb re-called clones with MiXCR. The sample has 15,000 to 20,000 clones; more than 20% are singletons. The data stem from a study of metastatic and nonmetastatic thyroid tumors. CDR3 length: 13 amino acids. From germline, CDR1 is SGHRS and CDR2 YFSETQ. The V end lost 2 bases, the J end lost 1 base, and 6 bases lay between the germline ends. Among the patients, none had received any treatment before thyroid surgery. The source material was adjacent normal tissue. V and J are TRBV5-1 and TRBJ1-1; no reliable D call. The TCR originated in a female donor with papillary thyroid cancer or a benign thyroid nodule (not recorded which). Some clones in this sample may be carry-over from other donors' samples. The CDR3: CASSFDGNTEAFF. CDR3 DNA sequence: TGCGCCAGCAGCTTCGATGGGAACACTGAAGCTTTCTTT.